The rows below give T cell receptor beta chains drawn from one sample of a study of cytomegalovirus exposure and HLA in healthy donors. Using immunoSEQ multiplex PCR, the repertoire was profiled, and TCRdb retains in-frame clones only, with some absent. The sample holds 150,000 to 200,000 clones. The sample was PBMCs. Receptors originate from a boy aged 5-17 years in good health and CMV-seronegative. CDR3s include the opening cysteine and the closing phenylalanine or tryptophan. A D gene is named only where the DNA matches it firmly.

V gene	J gene	D gene	CDR3 DNA	CDR3 protein
TRBV5-1	TRBJ2-7	TRBD1	TGCGCCAGCAGCGGAGGACAGGGGGCCCTATACGAGCAGTACTTC	CASSGGQGALYEQYF
TRBV30	TRBJ1-4	TRBD1	TGTGCCTGGAGGGGACAGGGAAATGAAAAACTGTTTTTT	CAWRGQGNEKLFF
TRBV30	TRBJ2-7	NA	TGTGCCTGGAGTGTAGGGCAGGGATACGAGCAGTACTTC	CAWSVGQGYEQYF
TRBV30	TRBJ1-1	NA	TGTGCCTACCGCGAGGGTATGAACACTGAAGCTTTCTTT	CAYREGMNTEAFF
TRBV5-1	TRBJ1-3	NA	TGCGCCAGCAGCCCGGACAGTCACAGTTCCTCTGGAAACACCATATATTTT	CASSPDSHSSSGNTIYF
TRBV27	TRBJ2-1	TRBD2	TGTGCCAGCAGTTTATTTCCTCCTAGCGGGGGGGCCCTGAGCTCCTACAATGAGCAGTTCTTC	CASSLFPPSGGALSSYNEQFF
TRBV5-1	TRBJ1-6	TRBD1	TGCGCCAGCAGCACCTCCCCGGGACAGGTTAATTCACCCCTCCACTTT	CASSTSPGQVNSPLHF
TRBV7-6	TRBJ2-5	TRBD1	TGTGCCAGCAGCCCGGGGACAGGGCGTCAAGAGACCCAGTACTTC	CASSPGTGRQETQYF
TRBV4-1	TRBJ2-1	TRBD2	TGCGCCAGCAGCCAAGTCCTACCCGGGAGGAAAGGTGATGAGCAGTTCTTC	CASSQVLPGRKGDEQFF
TRBV19	TRBJ2-5	TRBD2	TGTGCCAGTAGTATAATTATAGGACTAGCGGTAGAGACCCAGTACTTC	CASSIIIGLAVETQYF
TRBV10-3	TRBJ2-1	NA	TGTGCCATCAGTGAGTCGGGCCAGGGGATGGGCAATGAGCAGTTCTTC	CAISESGQGMGNEQFF
TRBV6-5	TRBJ2-1	TRBD1	TGTGCCAGCACCCCGGACAGGGGGCCTTACAATGAGCAGTTCTTC	CASTPDRGPYNEQFF
TRBV7-8	TRBJ1-2	NA	TGTGCCAGCAGTATGGGGCCGGGCCGGGGGAGCTACACCTTC	CASSMGPGRGSYTF
TRBV28	TRBJ1-3	NA	TGTGCCACCAGTGCGGGGGTGAAGGGAAACACCATATATTTT	CATSAGVKGNTIYF
TRBV9	TRBJ1-1	NA	TGTGCCAGCAGCGTAGGGAGGGGGAACACTGAAGCTTTCTTT	CASSVGRGNTEAFF